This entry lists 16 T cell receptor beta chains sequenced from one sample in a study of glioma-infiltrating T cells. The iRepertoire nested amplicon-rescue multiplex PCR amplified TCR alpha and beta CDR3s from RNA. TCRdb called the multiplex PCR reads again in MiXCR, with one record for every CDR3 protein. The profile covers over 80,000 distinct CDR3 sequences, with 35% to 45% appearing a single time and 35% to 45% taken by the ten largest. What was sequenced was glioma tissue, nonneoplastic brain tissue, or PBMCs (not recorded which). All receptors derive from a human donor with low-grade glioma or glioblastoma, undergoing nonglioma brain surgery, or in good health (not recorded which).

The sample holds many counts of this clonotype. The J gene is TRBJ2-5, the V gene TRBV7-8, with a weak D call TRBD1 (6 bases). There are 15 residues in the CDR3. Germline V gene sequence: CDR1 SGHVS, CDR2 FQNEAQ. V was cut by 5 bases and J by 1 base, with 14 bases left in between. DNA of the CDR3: TGTGCCAGCAGCGGGGTGGGGGCAACCCAAGAGACCCAGTACTTC. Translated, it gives CASSGVGATQETQYF.

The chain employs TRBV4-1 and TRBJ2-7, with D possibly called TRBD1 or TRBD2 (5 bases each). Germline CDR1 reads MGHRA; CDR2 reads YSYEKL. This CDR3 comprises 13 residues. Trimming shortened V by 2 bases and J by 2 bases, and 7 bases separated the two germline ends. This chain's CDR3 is CASSQQGPYEQYF. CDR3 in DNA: TGCGCCAGCAGCCAACAGGGACCCTACGAGCAGTACTTC.

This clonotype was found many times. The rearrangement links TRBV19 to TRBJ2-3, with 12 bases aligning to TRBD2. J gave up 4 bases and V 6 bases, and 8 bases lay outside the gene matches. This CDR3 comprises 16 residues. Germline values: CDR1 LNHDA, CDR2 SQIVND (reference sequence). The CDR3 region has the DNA TGTGCCAGTAGACCAAGACTAGCGGGAGAATCAGATACGCAGTATTTT. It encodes CASRPRLAGESDTQYF.

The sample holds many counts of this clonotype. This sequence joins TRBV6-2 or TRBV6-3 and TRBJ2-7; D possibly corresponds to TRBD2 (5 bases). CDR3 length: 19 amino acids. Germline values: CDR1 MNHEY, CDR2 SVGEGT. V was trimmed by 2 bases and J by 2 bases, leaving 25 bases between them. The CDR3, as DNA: TGTGCCAGCAGTTACCCCATACCTAGCAGGAGTGAATTGGCCTACGAGCAGTACTTC. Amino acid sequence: CASSYPIPSRSELAYEQYF.

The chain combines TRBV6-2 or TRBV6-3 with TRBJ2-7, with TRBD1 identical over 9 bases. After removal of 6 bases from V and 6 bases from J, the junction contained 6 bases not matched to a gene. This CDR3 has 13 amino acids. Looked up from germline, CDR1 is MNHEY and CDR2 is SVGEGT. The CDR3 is CASRRQGVFEQYF. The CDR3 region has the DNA TGTGCCAGCAGACGACAGGGGGTGTTCGAGCAGTACTTC.

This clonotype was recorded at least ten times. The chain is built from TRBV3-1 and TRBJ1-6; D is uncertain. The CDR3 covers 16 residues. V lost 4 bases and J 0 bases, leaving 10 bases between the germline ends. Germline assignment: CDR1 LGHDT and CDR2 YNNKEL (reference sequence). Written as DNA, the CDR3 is TGTGCCAGCAGCCCCCGGACGAACTCCTATAATTCACCCCTCCACTTT. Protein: CASSPRTNSYNSPLHF.

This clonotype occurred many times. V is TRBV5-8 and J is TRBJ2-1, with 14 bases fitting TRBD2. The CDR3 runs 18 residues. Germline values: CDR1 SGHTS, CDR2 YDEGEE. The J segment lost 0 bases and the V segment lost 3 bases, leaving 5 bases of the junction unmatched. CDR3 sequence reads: CASSSGTSGRSSYNEQFF. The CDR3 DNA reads TGTGCCAGCAGCTCCGGGACTAGCGGGAGAAGCTCCTACAATGAGCAGTTCTTC.

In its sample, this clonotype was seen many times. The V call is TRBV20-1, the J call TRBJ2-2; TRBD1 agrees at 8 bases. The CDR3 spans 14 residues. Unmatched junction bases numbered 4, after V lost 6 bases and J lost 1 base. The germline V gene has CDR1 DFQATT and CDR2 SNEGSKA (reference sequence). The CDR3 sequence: CSARGTGNTGELFF. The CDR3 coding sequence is TGCAGTGCCCGAGGGACAGGGAACACCGGGGAGCTGTTTTTT.

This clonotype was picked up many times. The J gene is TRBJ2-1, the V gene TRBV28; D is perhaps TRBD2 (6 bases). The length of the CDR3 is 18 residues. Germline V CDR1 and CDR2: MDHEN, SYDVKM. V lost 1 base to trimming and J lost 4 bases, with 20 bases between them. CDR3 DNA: TGTGCCAGCAGTTTATATGCCCCGGTCGGGGCGGGGTACAATGAGCAGTTCTTC. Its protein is CASSLYAPVGAGYNEQFF.

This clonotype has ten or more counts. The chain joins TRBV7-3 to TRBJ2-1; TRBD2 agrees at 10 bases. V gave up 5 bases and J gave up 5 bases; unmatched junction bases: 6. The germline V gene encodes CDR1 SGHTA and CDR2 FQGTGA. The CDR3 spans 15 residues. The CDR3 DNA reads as TGTGCCAGCAGCCAGGAGCGGGGGGGCCACAATGAGCAGTTCTTC. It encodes CASSQERGGHNEQFF.

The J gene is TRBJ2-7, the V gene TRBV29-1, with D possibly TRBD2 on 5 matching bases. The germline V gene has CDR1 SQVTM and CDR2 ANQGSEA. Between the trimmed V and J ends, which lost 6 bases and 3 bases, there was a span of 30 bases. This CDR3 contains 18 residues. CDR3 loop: CSVIVSQRGFRVGYEQYF. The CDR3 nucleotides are TGCAGCGTAATCGTCTCCCAACGGGGTTTTAGGGTCGGCTACGAGCAGTACTTC.

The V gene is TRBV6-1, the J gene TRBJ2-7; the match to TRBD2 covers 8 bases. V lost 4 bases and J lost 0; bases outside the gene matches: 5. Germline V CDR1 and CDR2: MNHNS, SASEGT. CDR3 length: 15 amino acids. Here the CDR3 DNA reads TGTGCCAGCAGTGTTAGCGGGGAGAGCTCCTACGAGCAGTACTTC. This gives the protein CASSVSGESSYEQYF.

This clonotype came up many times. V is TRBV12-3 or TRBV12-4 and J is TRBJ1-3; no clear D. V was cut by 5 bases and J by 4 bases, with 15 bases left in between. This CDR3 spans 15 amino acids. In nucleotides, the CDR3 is TGTGCCAGCAGTCAAGACGGAAGAGGGGGAAACACCATATATTTT. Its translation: CASSQDGRGGNTIYF.

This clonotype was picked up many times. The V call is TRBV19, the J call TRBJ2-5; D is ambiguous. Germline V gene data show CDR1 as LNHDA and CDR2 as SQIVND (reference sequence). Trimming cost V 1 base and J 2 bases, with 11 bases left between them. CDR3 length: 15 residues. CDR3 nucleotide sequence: TGTGCCAGTAGTATAGGCATTACTCGTCAAGAGACCCAGTACTTC. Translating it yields CASSIGITRQETQYF.

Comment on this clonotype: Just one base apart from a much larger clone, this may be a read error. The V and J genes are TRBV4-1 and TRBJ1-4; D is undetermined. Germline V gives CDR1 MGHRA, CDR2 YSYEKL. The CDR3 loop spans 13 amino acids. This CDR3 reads CASSEGTGDKLFF. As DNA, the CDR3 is TGTGCCAGCAGTGAAGGTACCGGTGATAAACTGTTTTTT.

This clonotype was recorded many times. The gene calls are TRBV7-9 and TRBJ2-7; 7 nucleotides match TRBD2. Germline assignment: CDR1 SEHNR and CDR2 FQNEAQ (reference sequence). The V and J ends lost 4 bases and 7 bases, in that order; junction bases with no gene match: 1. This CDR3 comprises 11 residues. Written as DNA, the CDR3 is TGTGCCAGCAGCTCCGGGGGGGAGCAGTACTTC. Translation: CASSSGGEQYF.